This T cell receptor beta chain appears in the sequencing data of a study of regulatory T cells in long-lasting Graves disease. Study findings and constraints: Between persistent patients, a few thousand public clonotypes were shared, exceeding the 900 to 1,000 shared between new patients.

With iRepertoire HTBI primers and Arm-PCR of CDR3 regions, TCR beta libraries were built. TCRdb reprocessed the multiplex PCR reads via MiXCR and lists one record per CDR3 protein. This sample yields roughly 510,000 distinct CDR3 sequences, of which 16% are seen a single time; approximately 12% belongs to the top ten. This clonotype has at least ten counts. Its antigen is not identified. Germline V gene lookup returns CDR1 LNHNV and CDR2 YYDKDF (reference sequence). The V gene lost 6 bases and the J gene lost 1 base, with 9 bases spanning the gap. This CDR3 contains 13 residues. Time point here: newly diagnosed GD, antithyroid drugs for less than 3 months. Construction of the TCR library relied on RNA isolated from PBMCs. This same sample was also taken into another study, of T cells in Graves' hyperthyroidism and ophthalmopathy.

The TCR originated in a young man with Graves disease. The chain uses TRBV15 and TRBJ1-1, with a possible D match to TRBD1 (6 bases). Sequencing used peripheral blood mononuclear cells (PBMCs), obtained at new diagnosis, from a patient treated with antithyroid drugs. The CDR3 sequence is CATRQGWNTEAFF. The CDR3 DNA reads TGTGCCACCAGACAGGGATGGAACACTGAAGCTTTCTTT.